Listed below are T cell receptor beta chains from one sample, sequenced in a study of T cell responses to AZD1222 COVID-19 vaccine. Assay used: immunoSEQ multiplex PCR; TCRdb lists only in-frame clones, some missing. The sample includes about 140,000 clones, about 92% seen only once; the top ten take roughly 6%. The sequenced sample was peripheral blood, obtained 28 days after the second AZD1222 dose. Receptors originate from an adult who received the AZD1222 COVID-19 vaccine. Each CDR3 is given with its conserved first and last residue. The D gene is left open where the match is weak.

TGTGCCAGCCGGAGGACGGGGATGCTCAATGAGCAGTTCTTC	CASRRTGMLNEQFF	TRBJ2-1	TRBV19	-
TGTGCCAGCAGCCCCTTAGGTGAGCAGTTCTTC	CASSPLGEQFF	TRBJ2-1	TRBV6-6	-
TGTGCCAGCAGCTTAGTAGGGGGGAGGGTCACTGAAGCTTTCTTT	CASSLVGGRVTEAFF	TRBJ1-1	TRBV7-2	-
TGTGCCAGCAGTTACTCCTTCTCTGGGGCCAACGTCCTGACTTTC	CASSYSFSGANVLTF	TRBJ2-6	TRBV6-5	-
TGTGCCTGGGCTCCGGACAGGGGAACCTACAATGAGCAGTTCTTC	CAWAPDRGTYNEQFF	TRBJ2-1	TRBV30	TRBD1
TGTGCCAGCAGCTCTCAGGGGGCTCTGGCGGGAGAGCAGTACTTC	CASSSQGALAGEQYF	TRBJ2-7	TRBV7-2	TRBD1
TGTGCCAGCAGCACACGGACAGGGGAAAACTATGGCTACACCTTC	CASSTRTGENYGYTF	TRBJ1-2	TRBV9	TRBD1
TGTGCCAGCAGTGAAACTAGGAGCAATGAGCAGTTCTTC	CASSETRSNEQFF	TRBJ2-1	TRBV2	-
TGTGCCAGAGGGAAGTGGCGGGGCGAGGGAGATACGCAGTATTTT	CARGKWRGEGDTQYF	TRBJ2-3	TRBV3-1/TRBV3-2	-
TGTGCCAGCAGCAAGGACCCGGGACTAGGTTCCTACAATGAGCAGTTCTTC	CASSKDPGLGSYNEQFF	TRBJ2-1	TRBV21-1	-
TGCGCCAGCAGCAAACAAGACAGTGCAACTAATGAAAAACTGTTTTTT	CASSKQDSATNEKLFF	TRBJ1-4	TRBV5-1	-
TGTGCTAGTGGCTCGGGGGCGGGGAAGGGCTACACCTTC	CASGSGAGKGYTF	TRBJ1-2	TRBV12-5	-
TGCGCCAGCAGCCCGGGGGGCCGCTACACCGGGGAGCTGTTTTTT	CASSPGGRYTGELFF	TRBJ2-2	TRBV5-1	-
TGTGCCAGCAGCCAAGGAGAGGGAAACACCATATATTTT	CASSQGEGNTIYF	TRBJ1-3	TRBV3-1/TRBV3-2	-
TGTGCCAGCAGCTTAGGGCCCCCCAGGGGGGGGGTCACTGAAGCTTTCTTT	CASSLGPPRGGVTEAFF	TRBJ1-1	TRBV7-2	TRBD1